This passage covers 27 T cell receptor beta chains from one sample sequenced in a study of early T cells in non-severe SARS-CoV-2 infection. TCRdb reprocessed the 5' RACE reads via MiXCR and lists one record per CDR3 protein. This sample has 85,000 to 100,000 distinct CDR3 sequences; approximately 16% occur once, and the top ten carry 1.3%. Material for sequencing was whole blood. These receptor sequences come from an adult who was a healthcare worker with PCR-confirmed SARS-CoV-2 infection or an uninfected control (not recorded which).

As to this clonotype: An end of the junction differs from the germline gene, which may be a read error. The V and J genes are TRBV6-5 and TRBJ2-4; perhaps TRBD1 as D (6 bases). This CDR3 has 13 amino acids. CDR1 is MNHEY and CDR2 is SVGAGI in the germline V gene. Here the CDR3 reads CASSPNAQGTAHF. The CDR3, as DNA: TGTGCCAGCAGTCCTAATGCACAGGGAACTGCTCACTTC.

This clonotype was found many times. The J gene is TRBJ2-7, the V gene TRBV6-1; 9 nucleotides agree with TRBD1. The CDR3 contains 15 residues. V lost 4 bases to trimming and J lost 0 bases; unmatched junction nucleotides: 4. The germline gives CDR1 MNHNS, CDR2 SASEGT. CDR3 sequence (DNA): TGTGCCAGCAGTGGGGCGGACAGGGGCTCCTACGAGCAGTACTTC. Translating it yields CASSGADRGSYEQYF.

This clonotype was counted many times. This sequence joins TRBV15 and TRBJ1-2, with unresolved D. The CDR3 extends over 18 amino acids. In germline, CDR1 is LNHNV, CDR2 YYDKDF (reference sequence). V lost 0 bases, J lost 3 bases, and 20 bases lay in between. CDR3 sequence reads: CATSRDERPGRVDYGYTF. DNA of the CDR3: TGTGCCACCAGCAGAGATGAACGCCCGGGAAGGGTAGACTATGGCTACACCTTC.

This clonotype was seen more than once but under ten times. The chain uses TRBV6-2 or TRBV6-3 and TRBJ1-2, with D possibly being TRBD1 (5 bases). There are 13 residues in the CDR3. Trimming cost V 5 bases and J 7 bases, with 14 bases left between them. CDR1 and CDR2 from the germline V gene are MNHEY and SVGEGT. CDR3 in amino acids: CASSPLREVGYTF. The CDR3 DNA follows: TGTGCCAGCAGTCCCCTCAGGGAGGTTGGCTACACCTTC.

The genes are TRBV5-1 and TRBJ1-4; D is undetermined. Trimming removed 0 bases at V and 2 bases at J, with 5 bases between. Germline CDR1 is SGHRS and CDR2 is YFSETQ. The CDR3 length is 14 residues. The CDR3 loop reads CASSLERTNEKLFF. CDR3 DNA: TGCGCCAGCAGCTTGGAGCGGACTAATGAAAAACTGTTTTTT.

This clonotype was seen a handful of times. J is TRBJ2-3 and V is TRBV28, with a weak D call TRBD2 (6 bases). V was shortened by 5 bases and J by 2 bases, with 11 bases between the two germline ends. The germline V gene encodes CDR1 MDHEN and CDR2 SYDVKM. This CDR3 region has 14 residues. In DNA form, the CDR3 reads TGTGCCAGCAGTAAGCGGGCAGCCACAGATACGCAGTATTTT. As protein: CASSKRAATDTQYF.

The V and J genes are TRBV3-1 and TRBJ2-1, with TRBD2 matching 9 bases. Germline values: CDR1 LGHDT, CDR2 YNNKEL (reference sequence). The CDR3 is 16 residues long. Trimming took 4 bases from V and 9 from J; bases not matched to a gene: 13. The chain's CDR3 is CASSRSSAGGQGEQFF. The CDR3 DNA reads as TGTGCCAGCAGCCGGAGCTCGGCGGGAGGGCAGGGTGAGCAGTTCTTC.

This clonotype was observed at least ten times. The chain has TRBV7-8 and TRBJ2-5; D remains ambiguous. The ends were cut back, 5 bases at V and 2 bases at J, with 12 bases in the middle. Germline CDR1 reads SGHVS; CDR2 reads FQNEAQ. The CDR3 runs to 14 residues. DNA of the CDR3: TGTGCCAGCAGCATAAGCACAGCTCAAGAGACCCAGTACTTC. It encodes CASSISTAQETQYF.

The DNA for the CDR3 is TGTGCCAGCAGCCAGGACAGGGGCTACTATGGCTACACCTTC. Translating gives CASSQDRGYYGYTF. The chain combines TRBV14 with TRBJ1-2; 9 bases align to TRBD1. The CDR3 is 14 amino acids. The V and J ends lost 3 bases and 3 bases, in that order; junction bases with no gene match: 2. Germline CDR1 SGHDN, CDR2 FVKESK.

The V and J genes are TRBV28 and TRBJ1-3, with TRBD1 matching 8 bases. This CDR3 is built from 14 residues. Germline V CDR1 and CDR2: MDHEN, SYDVKM. J lost 2 bases, V lost 7 bases, and 4 bases had no gene match. CDR3 sequence (DNA): TGTGCCAGCAATCCGACAGGGGCTGGAAACACCATATATTTT. Encoded protein: CASNPTGAGNTIYF.

The chain couples TRBV6-5 to TRBJ2-6, with D uncertain. Trimming left V 7 bases short and J 0 bases short, with 10 bases between. CDR1 is MNHEY, CDR2 SVGAGI, per germline. The CDR3 loop spans 15 amino acids. CDR3 DNA sequence: TGTGCCAGCAACTCCCGGAGCTCTGGGGCCAACGTCCTGACTTTC. This codes for CASNSRSSGANVLTF.

This clonotype was detected a few times. The chain couples TRBV7-8 to TRBJ2-5; D perhaps matches TRBD2 (5 bases). The CDR3 is made up of 14 amino acids. V lost 1 base, J lost 0 bases, and 6 bases lay in between. Germline CDR1 and CDR2: SGHVS and FQNEAQ. The CDR3 protein is CASSLGTHQETQYF. The CDR3 DNA sequence: TGTGCCAGCAGCTTAGGGACTCACCAAGAGACCCAGTACTTC.

The chain has TRBV29-1 and TRBJ2-5; 7 nucleotides line up with TRBD1. CDR1 SQVTM and CDR2 ANQGSEA come from the germline V gene. This CDR3 is built from 15 residues. V gave up 7 bases and J gave up 5 bases; unmatched junction bases: 16. The CDR3 here is CSAQTGSIPKETQYF. The CDR3 nucleotides are TGCAGCGCCCAGACAGGGAGCATCCCCAAGGAGACCCAGTACTTC. Full variable domain (missing parts from reference TRBV29-1 and TRBJ2-5): SAVISQKPSRDICQRGTSLTIQCQVDSQVTMMFWYRQQPGQSLTLIATANQGSEATYESGFVIDKFPISRPNLTFSTLTVSNMSPEDSSIYLCSAQTGSIPKETQYFGPGTRLLVL.

The V and J genes are TRBV14 and TRBJ1-2; D is possibly TRBD1 (6 bases). Per the germline V gene, CDR1 is SGHDN and CDR2 is FVKESK. V gave up 1 base and J gave up 6 bases, with 15 bases separating them. This CDR3 has 15 amino acids. The DNA for the CDR3 is TGTGCCAGCAGCCAAGGCCCTTTGGGGGGCGATGGCTACACCTTC. It codes for CASSQGPLGGDGYTF.

The chain joins TRBV27 to TRBJ2-7; the match to TRBD1 covers 9 bases. The V and J ends lost 2 bases and 4 bases, in that order; junction bases with no gene match: 3. Germline V gives CDR1 MNHEY, CDR2 SMNVEV (reference sequence). The CDR3 runs to 14 residues. CDR3 coding DNA: TGTGCCAGCAGTTTAACTGGGACAGGGTACGAGCAGTACTTC. Protein sequence: CASSLTGTGYEQYF.

In this sample, this clonotype turned up a few times. This sequence joins TRBV13 and TRBJ2-3; 7 positions match TRBD2. The CDR3 has 13 amino acids. Germline V gene lookup returns CDR1 PRHDT and CDR2 FYEKMQ (reference sequence). V dropped 5 bases and J dropped 5; count of bases not matched to a gene: 4. The CDR3: CASSPGGRDTQYF. CDR3 nucleotide sequence: TGTGCCAGCAGCCCCGGGGGGAGAGATACGCAGTATTTT.

The J gene is TRBJ2-7, the V gene TRBV10-3; no definite D call. This CDR3 spans 11 amino acids. The germline V gene encodes CDR1 ENHRY and CDR2 SYGVKD. Trimming removed 11 bases from V and 5 bases from J, with 13 bases in between. The CDR3 loop is CAPCWVDEQYF. The CDR3 coding sequence is TGTGCCCCTTGCTGGGTTGACGAGCAGTACTTC.

This clonotype appeared a few times. The chain recombines TRBV28 with TRBJ1-1; no clear D. CDR1 is MDHEN and CDR2 is SYDVKM in the germline V gene. The CDR3 is 13 residues long. Trimming cost V 6 bases and J 4 bases, with 12 bases left between them. This chain's CDR3 is CASREFMGTEAFF. The CDR3 DNA sequence: TGTGCCAGCAGGGAGTTTATGGGCACTGAAGCTTTCTTT.

This clonotype has at least ten counts. V and J are TRBV11-3 and TRBJ2-1; 8 bases are shared with TRBD1. V trimming: 3 bases; J trimming: 4 bases; junction bases outside the gene matches: 5. From germline, CDR1 is SGHNT and CDR2 YENEEA. This CDR3 has 15 amino acids. The CDR3 reads CASSFGTGEYNEQFF. CDR3 DNA: TGTGCCAGCAGCTTCGGGACAGGAGAATACAATGAGCAGTTCTTC. The variable domain in full, completed from reference TRBV11-3 and TRBJ2-1, reads EAGVVQSPRYKIIEKKQPVAFWCNPISGHNTLYWYLQNLGQGPELLIRYENEEAVDDSQLPKDRFSAERLKGVDSTLKIQPAELGDSAVYLCASSFGTGEYNEQFFGPGTRLTVL.

This clonotype was counted only a few times. This rearrangement joins TRBV5-1 to TRBJ1-6; D remains unclear. Trimming removed 3 bases at V and 6 bases at J, with 13 bases between. Looked up from germline, CDR1 is SGHRS and CDR2 is YFSETQ. This CDR3 region has 15 residues. The CDR3 region is CASSSEPGSNSPLHF. Here the CDR3 DNA reads TGCGCCAGCAGCTCTGAACCGGGCTCTAATTCACCCCTCCACTTT.

This clonotype was seen at least ten times. The genes are TRBV7-2 and TRBJ2-5; D ambiguous. The CDR3 has 14 residues. V gave up 3 bases and J gave up 5 bases, with 13 bases separating them. Germline assignment: CDR1 SGHTA and CDR2 FQGNSA. Here the CDR3 DNA reads TGTGCCAGCAGCTTTATGACTGGGGTGGAGACCCAGTACTTC. It yields the protein CASSFMTGVETQYF.

This clonotype has at least ten counts. The DNA for the CDR3 is TGTGCCAGCAGCCCCAACGTGGGGCAGAACACTGAAGCTTTCTTT. The encoded protein is CASSPNVGQNTEAFF. V and J are TRBV3-1 and TRBJ1-1; D is perhaps TRBD1 (5 bases). This CDR3 contains 15 residues. Trimming took 4 bases from V and 1 from J, leaving 13 bases between them. From germline, CDR1 is LGHDT and CDR2 YNNKEL (reference sequence).

This clonotype was detected many times. The rearrangement uses TRBV6-2 or TRBV6-3 and TRBJ2-1; the match to TRBD2 covers 9 bases. The CDR3 sequence is 14 residues long. Trimming took 8 bases from V and 9 from J; bases not matched to a gene: 11. Germline V lookup: CDR1 MNHEY, CDR2 SVGEGT. The CDR3 here is CASSRGTSRGEQFF. The CDR3 bases are TGTGCCAGCTCCCGAGGGACTAGCAGGGGTGAGCAGTTCTTC.

This clonotype occurred many times. This chain connects TRBV20-1 to TRBJ1-1, with a weak D call TRBD1 (5 bases). Germline values: CDR1 DFQATT, CDR2 SNEGSKA (reference sequence). Trimming took 0 bases from V and 5 from J, leaving 7 bases between them. The CDR3 extends over 12 amino acids. CDR3 coding DNA: TGCAGTGCTAGAGAGGGGGAAACTGAAGCTTTCTTT. Its protein is CSAREGETEAFF.

Ten or more counts support this clonotype. The chain carries TRBV12-3 or TRBV12-4 and TRBJ1-5, with 7 nucleotides matching TRBD1. The CDR3 is 15 residues long. The V gene end was trimmed by 3 bases and the J gene end by 3 bases; junction bases not matched to a gene: 5. CDR3 DNA sequence: TGTGCCAGCAGTTTGAGGGGACAGCCCAATCAGCCCCAGCATTTT. Its translation: CASSLRGQPNQPQHF.

This clonotype was counted a few times. The V and J genes are TRBV20-1 and TRBJ2-4; D is undetermined. The V gene's germline CDR1 is DFQATT and CDR2 SNEGSKA (reference sequence). Trimming pared 5 bases from V and 5 bases from J, leaving 10 bases between. The CDR3 loop spans 12 amino acids. This CDR3 reads CSAPGLENIQYF. In DNA, the CDR3 is TGCAGTGCTCCCGGGTTAGAAAACATTCAGTACTTC.

The J gene is TRBJ1-3, the V gene TRBV3-1; weak D call: TRBD1 (6 bases). Germline values: CDR1 LGHDT, CDR2 YNNKEL (reference sequence). CDR3 length equals 13 residues. Between the trimmed V and J ends, which lost 4 bases and 6 bases, there was a span of 10 bases. The CDR3 nucleotides are TGTGCCAGCAGCCTGGCAGGGGAAAACACCATATATTTT. Amino acids: CASSLAGENTIYF.